This TCR beta chain comes out of a study of blood T cell repertoires in COVID-19 (TCRdb year 2020). About the study as a whole: Samples from collaborators originated in the United States, Italy and Spain and spanned both the acute and convalescent phases of COVID-19. Deeply sampled blood TCRbeta repertoires from subjects exposed to, actively infected with, or recovered from COVID-19 were included in the dataset. Samples were obtained from the ongoing ImmuneRACE study (first 160 participants) and from 1,000 to 1,500 subjects provided by 6 global collaborators. Where available, HLA class I and class II types were taken from metadata supplied by the sample provider and were not determined by assay-based typing. A freely available public database, intended as a resource for researchers studying the immune response to SARS-CoV-2, is where the repertoires were released. Sample metadata almost always included a de-identified subject ID, COVID-19 status, age in years and sex. The prospective study material was composed of cDNA or gDNA derived from T cells, B-cell-depleted T cells, or PBMCs. Broader findings and caveats from the paper: Clinical and demographic metadata were provided uncurated, with the amount varying by source and participant.

For CDR1 and CDR2, the germline V gene (reference sequence) lists LNHDA and SQIVND. V gives up 6 bases and J gives up 4 bases, and the segment between their germline ends measures 15 bases. The CDR3 covers 14 residues, taking in both the cysteine and the phenylalanine. Only the CDR3 DNA is retained, 42 bases long and in frame from the first base. Enrolling through a virtual design, the prospective study's participants ranged in age from roughly 18 to 95 years and lived across more than 20 United States geographic areas. In the prospective study, participants were assigned to cohorts based on the clinical history participants reported in a screening survey and a study questionnaire. Recovered participants in ImmuneRACE Cohort 3 were defined as having two consecutive negative NP/OP PCR tests, clearance from a healthcare professional, or resolution of symptoms. Each participant in the prospective study had whole blood, serum and a nasopharyngeal or oropharyngeal swab collected by mobile phlebotomists. Additional blood draws and questionnaires over an approximately 2-month period could optionally be provided by prospective study participants. Blood samples from the prospective study were shipped frozen or at room temperature prior to DNA extraction.

The immunoSEQ Assay, a bias-controlled multiplex PCR, was used to amplify TCRbeta CDR3 regions from genomic DNA. The paper's processing steps were these. Within the assay, amplification of reference gene primers was used to estimate how many nucleated cells each sample contained. To quantify the absolute abundance of each unique TCRbeta CDR3 rearrangement, sequence reads were collapsed and filtered. For each sample, productive Simpson clonality was calculated as the square root of Simpson's diversity index across productive rearrangements. Drawn from immuneACCESS, this table holds only the in-frame rearrangements with V and J called that TCRdb kept. Clones are partly lost; checked studies trace under half to an unresolved V gene and leave the rest unexplained. Clone size and V and J calls were adopted from that table, with D and trimming inferred from the DNA. The sample data list hundreds of thousands of clones, and under 90% of these were observed just once. The ten top clones hold under 2% of the sample.

Of note for this clone: No cognate antigen has been identified for it. Base qualities are not at hand, and no much larger clone is one base apart.

The chain is assembled from TRBV19 and TRBJ1-2; possibly the D gene is TRBD1, per 6 matching bases. The sequenced sample was PBMCs or T cells enriched from blood (not recorded which). This sequence originates from a man between 35 and 55 years old who had recovered from COVID-19. The CDR3 loop reads CASSGRTGSYGYTF. The sequenced DNA is TGTGCCAGTAGCGGACGAACAGGGAGCTATGGCTACACCTTC. With all but the CDR3 taken from the reference TRBV19 and TRBJ1-2 genes, the full variable domain is: DGGITQSPKYLFRKEGQNVTLSCEQNLNHDAMYWYRQDPGQGLRLIYYSQIVNDFQKGDIAEGYSVSREKKESFPLTVTSAQKNPTAFYLCASSGRTGSYGYTFGSGTRLTVV.